A selection of T cell receptor beta chains follows, all from one sample in a study of T-cell reconstitution after alpha-beta-depleted transplantation in children. TCRdb reprocessed the PCR reads with MiXCR, giving one entry per CDR3 protein. The repertoire holds around 600,000 distinct CDR3 sequences, with under 30% as singletons. The starting material was PBMCs, mostly from graft donor cells, obtained 360 days after TCRalphabeta/CD19-depleted stem cell transplant. These receptors were obtained from a boy under three years old who had a stem cell transplant for acute myeloid leukemia, so the T cells may come from the graft donor. Both conserved end residues are part of each CDR3. The order of the fields is V gene, J gene, CDR3 protein.

TRBV9,TRBJ2-3,CASSLAGTTSKEQYF
TRBV9,TRBJ2-1,CASSHRDSSYNEQFF
TRBV15,TRBJ2-5,CATSREVGGLQETQYF
TRBV12-3/TRBV12-4,TRBJ1-1,CASSLWGAGNTEAFF
TRBV6-2/TRBV6-3,TRBJ2-2,CASSLGLRYTGELFF
TRBV20-1,TRBJ1-1,CSAPKVGTRRTFEAFF
TRBV5-1,TRBJ2-6,CASTPDRGIAGANVLTF
TRBV20-1,TRBJ2-1,CSANSDRGNEQFF
TRBV11-2,TRBJ2-3,CASSAGVYRAADTQYF
TRBV6-1,TRBJ2-1,CASCESPRSYNEQFF
TRBV20-1,TRBJ2-7,CSATGGTGFYEQYF
TRBV10-2,TRBJ1-1,CASRDPGQHNEAFF
TRBV28,TRBJ2-3,CASSPGTTSTDTQYF
TRBV11-2,TRBJ2-3,CASSLRVAGGASSTDTQYF